What follows are 13 T cell receptor beta chains derived from one specimen sequenced in a study of blood T cell repertoires in COVID-19. Assay: immunoSEQ multiplex PCR; the TCRdb copy retains only in-frame clones and omits some. This sample carries 200,000 to 250,000 clones, under 85% of them seen once, and the ten largest clones take about 2%. The sample taken for sequencing was peripheral blood. These receptors all come from a man aged 25 to 45 who had recovered from COVID-19.

This clone occurred a few times. The chain carries TRBV10-3 and TRBJ1-5, with TRBD1 as a possible D gene (5 bases). From germline, CDR1 is ENHRY and CDR2 SYGVKD. The V gene lost 0 bases and the J gene lost 7 bases, with 13 bases spanning the gap. The CDR3 loop spans 15 amino acids. Written as DNA, the CDR3 is TGTGCCATCAGTGAGTCGCAGGGATCAATACAGCCCCAGCATTTT. This sequence encodes CAISESQGSIQPQHF.

Comment on this clone: An end of the junction differs from the germline gene, which may be a read error. This chain uses TRBV19 with TRBJ1-4; tentatively, D is TRBD1 (6 bases). This CDR3 is built from 14 residues. Germline V lookup: CDR1 LNHDA, CDR2 SQIVND (reference sequence). CDR3 region: CASSMGAGDEKLFF. As DNA, the CDR3 is TGTGCCAGCAGTATGGGGGCAGGTGATGAAAAACTGTTTTTT.

The chain uses TRBV9 and TRBJ1-3, with D unclear. The CDR3 consists of 16 residues. The germline V gene encodes CDR1 SGDLS and CDR2 YYNGEE. Trimming cost V 4 bases and J 9 bases, with 23 bases left between them. Here the CDR3 DNA reads TGTGCCAGCAGCCCCACCTGGCGGGCCGGTTACGGCACCATATATTTT. Translated: CASSPTWRAGYGTIYF.

This sequence joins TRBV2 and TRBJ2-3, with D perhaps matching TRBD1 (6 bases). The CDR3 runs 15 residues. The germline V and J ends were trimmed by 7 bases and 1 base, with 15 bases remaining between them. CDR1 is SNHLY, CDR2 FYNNEI, per germline. This chain's CDR3 is CASTTGQSRTDTQYF. The CDR3 DNA follows: TGTGCCAGCACCACCGGACAGAGTCGCACAGATACGCAGTATTTT.

V gene TRBV28 combines with J gene TRBJ2-7; 10 bases align to TRBD2. The length of the CDR3 is 15 residues. CDR1 MDHEN and CDR2 SYDVKM come from the germline V gene. J was trimmed by 4 bases and V by 5 bases; bases with no gene match: 8. The CDR3: CASSAASGGSYEQYV. The CDR3 coding sequence is TGTGCCAGCAGTGCTGCTAGCGGGGGTTCATACGAGCAGTACGTC.

J is TRBJ1-1 and V is TRBV19; D uncertain. This CDR3 is built from 15 residues. Looked up from germline, CDR1 is LNHDA and CDR2 is SQIVND (reference sequence). Trimming cost V 4 bases and J 6 bases, with 18 bases left between them. This chain's CDR3 is CASSNLGGLGAEAFF. CDR3 DNA sequence: TGTGCCAGTAGTAATCTTGGAGGGCTCGGTGCTGAAGCTTTCTTT.

The genes are TRBV6-5 and TRBJ1-2; the D is unclear. CDR1 is MNHEY and CDR2 is SVGAGI in the germline V gene. V was trimmed by 0 bases and J by 8 bases, leaving 10 bases between them. This CDR3 region has 13 residues. The CDR3 DNA is TGTGCCAGCAGTTACTCGAACGGGAACGGCTACACCTTC. Protein product: CASSYSNGNGYTF.

The chain links TRBV28 to TRBJ2-4; 7 nucleotides line up with TRBD1. The CDR3 covers 11 residues. The germline V gene encodes CDR1 MDHEN and CDR2 SYDVKM. The J segment lost 9 bases and the V segment lost 9 bases, leaving 5 bases of the junction unmatched. CDR3 sequence: CARDRVGIQYF. Here the CDR3 DNA reads TGTGCCAGAGACAGGGTAGGCATTCAGTACTTC.

The chain's CDR3 is CASSLSGTGEYEQYV. The CDR3 DNA follows: TGTGCCAGCTCATTGTCCGGGACAGGGGAATACGAGCAGTACGTC. The chain has TRBV18 and TRBJ2-7, with 10 bases aligning to TRBD1. The V gene end was trimmed by 5 bases and the J gene end by 4 bases; junction bases not matched to a gene: 8. The CDR3 is 15 residues long. Per germline, CDR1 KGHSH and CDR2 LQKENI.

The chain recombines TRBV6-2 or TRBV6-3 with TRBJ1-2, with TRBD1 identical over 7 bases. After removal of 5 bases from V and 5 bases from J, the junction contained 5 bases not matched to a gene. There are 13 residues in the CDR3. CDR1 is MNHEY, CDR2 SVGEGT, per germline. The CDR3: CASSIQGNYGYTF. The CDR3 DNA is TGTGCCAGCAGTATACAGGGGAATTATGGCTACACCTTC.

The chain has TRBV29-1 and TRBJ1-2; no reliable D call. The V gene lost 4 bases and the J gene lost 5 bases, with 8 bases spanning the gap. CDR1 is SQVTM and CDR2 is ANQGSEA in the germline V gene. The CDR3 spans 11 residues. CDR3: CSVVKPYGYTF. The DNA for the CDR3 is TGCAGCGTTGTCAAGCCTTATGGCTACACCTTC.

The rearrangement links TRBV11-1 to TRBJ1-1; the D is unclear. The CDR3 has 15 amino acids. CDR1 SGHAT and CDR2 FQDESV come from the germline V gene (reference sequence). V lost 5 bases to trimming and J lost 0 bases, with 13 bases between them. CDR3 DNA sequence: TGTGCCAGCAGCCACATCTGGCCCATGAACACTGAAGCTTTCTTT. Its translation: CASSHIWPMNTEAFF. Full variable domain (rest looked up from reference TRBV11-1 and TRBJ1-1): EAEVAQSPRYKITEKSQAVAFWCDPISGHATLYWYRQILGQGPELLVQFQDESVVDDSQLPKDRFSAERLKGVDSTLKIQPAELGDSAMYLCASSHIWPMNTEAFFGQGTRLTVV.

V gene TRBV6-5 combines with J gene TRBJ1-1, with 8 positions matching TRBD1. Germline-derived CDR1 and CDR2 are MNHEY and SVGAGI. V trimming: 9 bases; J trimming: 2 bases; junction bases outside the gene matches: 2. The CDR3 runs to 12 residues. The CDR3 DNA reads TGTGCCAGGACAGGGGATAACACTGAAGCTTTCTTT. Translating gives CARTGDNTEAFF.